Presented here are 19 T cell receptor beta chains from one specimen sequenced in a study of shared clonotypes between healthy human individuals. TCRdb's table, derived via immunoSEQ multiplex PCR, lists solely in-frame clones and lacks some. Of over 2 million clones listed, 90% to 95% were seen once; the top ten hold 0.13%. Specimen: naive CD4+ T cells sorted from blood. Subset defined: CD45RA+ positively selected. These receptors all come from a man between 18 and 29 years old in good health.

The chain has TRBV10-3 and TRBJ1-1, with D maybe TRBD1 (5 bases). The CDR3 is 13 amino acids. Trimming took off 10 bases at V and 4 bases at J, with 16 bases between the two ends. Germline assignment: CDR1 ENHRY and CDR2 SYGVKD. CDR3 sequence (DNA): TGTGCCACCAATCCAGGGAATGGCACTGAAGCTTTCTTT. Translating it yields CATNPGNGTEAFF.

This clone has only one observation. The chain combines TRBV5-6 with TRBJ1-1; D gene ambiguous. Looked up from germline, CDR1 is SGHDT and CDR2 is YYEEEE. This CDR3 is built from 12 residues. V was shortened by 0 bases and J by 4 bases, with 4 bases between the two germline ends. The CDR3 sequence: CASSLGTTEAFF. CDR3 sequence (DNA): TGTGCCAGCAGCTTGGGTACCACTGAAGCTTTCTTT.

The V gene is TRBV5-1, the J gene TRBJ2-7; 8 bases line up with TRBD2. The V and J ends lost 4 bases and 4 bases, in that order; junction bases with no gene match: 22. The CDR3 extends over 19 amino acids. Germline V gives CDR1 SGHRS, CDR2 YFSETQ. For the CDR3, the DNA is TGCGCCAGCAGCCGACGTGCGAGCGGGGGAGGCCAGGACCTTTACGAGCAGTACTTC. Translated: CASSRRASGGGQDLYEQYF.

V usage is TRBV4-3 and J usage is TRBJ2-7, with D uncertain. V lost 0 bases to trimming and J lost 6 bases, with 12 bases between them. Germline assignment: CDR1 LGHNA and CDR2 YSLEER. The CDR3 runs 14 residues. The DNA of the CDR3 is TGCGCCAGCAGCCAAGATTGGTCGACTGGCGAGCAGTACTTC. Its translation: CASSQDWSTGEQYF.

This chain links TRBV18 with TRBJ1-2; D remains ambiguous. This CDR3 is 12 amino acids long. Looked up from germline, CDR1 is KGHSH and CDR2 is LQKENI. The V end was cut by 0 bases, the J end by 7 bases, with 6 bases between. This CDR3 is CASSPPRLGYTF. The CDR3 region has the DNA TGTGCCAGCTCACCACCGAGGCTTGGCTACACCTTC.

The chain is built from TRBV5-1 and TRBJ2-4, with 8 bases lining up with TRBD1. The CDR3 covers 14 residues. V gave up 2 bases and J gave up 8 bases; unmatched junction bases: 6. CDR1 is SGHRS and CDR2 is YFSETQ in the germline V gene. For the CDR3, the DNA is TGCGCCAGCAGCTTCATTGGACAGGGAGACATTCAGTACTTC. This encodes CASSFIGQGDIQYF.

This clone was seen a handful of times. This sequence joins TRBV7-9 and TRBJ1-4, with 7 positions matching TRBD1. This CDR3 is 15 amino acids long. Germline lookup yields CDR1 SEHNR and CDR2 FQNEAQ (reference sequence). J gave up 4 bases and V 5 bases, and 7 bases lay outside the gene matches. CDR3 nucleotides: TGTGCCAGCAGCGCAGAGGGGGCTGGTAATGAAAAACTGTTTTTT. Translating it yields CASSAEGAGNEKLFF.

The chain recombines TRBV6-1 with TRBJ1-5; no clear D gene. Germline-derived CDR1 and CDR2 are MNHNS and SASEGT. V lost 5 bases and J 9 bases, leaving 14 bases between the germline ends. The CDR3 has 13 residues. The CDR3, as DNA: TGTGCCAGCAGTTTTGAGTCCGGTGGGCCCCAGCATTTT. Translated: CASSFESGGPQHF.

CDR3: CASSGGGASYEQYF. The CDR3 coding sequence is TGCGCCAGCAGCGGGGGTGGGGCATCCTACGAGCAGTACTTC. The chain uses TRBV5-1 and TRBJ2-7; either TRBD1 or TRBD2 may fit D (5 bases each). The V and J ends lost 4 bases and 1 base respectively, with 12 bases between them. The CDR3 runs 14 residues. CDR1 is SGHRS and CDR2 is YFSETQ in the germline V gene. Looking up the rest from reference TRBV5-1 and TRBJ2-7 gives the full variable domain: KAGVTQTPRYLIKTRGQQVTLSCSPISGHRSVSWYQQTPGQGLQFLFEYFSETQRNKGNFPGRFSGRQFSNSRSEMNVSTLELGDSALYLCASSGGGASYEQYFGPGTRLTVT.

V and J are TRBV28 and TRBJ1-2; possibly TRBD1 for D (5 bases). Trimming pared 4 bases from V and 7 bases from J, leaving 13 bases between. Germline lookup yields CDR1 MDHEN and CDR2 SYDVKM. The CDR3 runs 13 residues. The CDR3 here is CASSSPAGPGYTF. The DNA of the CDR3 is TGTGCCAGCAGTTCCCCGGCAGGGCCTGGCTACACCTTC.

This clone showed up just once. The CDR3 loop is CATRDREGQETQYF. The CDR3, as DNA: TGTGCCACGCGGGACAGGGAGGGACAAGAGACCCAGTACTTC. The chain combines TRBV10-3 with TRBJ2-5; 9 bases line up with TRBD1. Germline-derived CDR1 and CDR2 are ENHRY and SYGVKD. V dropped 10 bases and J dropped 2; count of bases not matched to a gene: 8. The CDR3 extends over 14 amino acids.

The V gene is TRBV12-5, the J gene TRBJ2-3; TRBD1 agrees at 7 bases. CDR1 and CDR2 from the germline V gene are LGHNT and FRNRAP. The CDR3 is made up of 14 amino acids. The ends lost 3 bases at V and 4 bases at J; junction bases unmatched: 4. This CDR3 is CASGLGQVPDTQYF. In nucleotides, the CDR3 is TGTGCTAGTGGTTTAGGACAGGTCCCAGATACGCAGTATTTT.

This sequence joins TRBV29-1 and TRBJ2-7; D gene unclear. Germline V lookup: CDR1 SQVTM, CDR2 ANQGSEA. V lost 4 bases and J lost 4, with 11 bases in between. The CDR3 loop spans 12 amino acids. The CDR3 loop is CSVASGEYEQYF. DNA of the CDR3: TGCAGCGTTGCAAGTGGCGAATACGAGCAGTACTTC.

This clone appeared once. V usage is TRBV5-4 and J usage is TRBJ2-2; 10 bases are shared with TRBD2. V lost 3 bases, J lost 5 bases, and 7 bases stayed unmatched. Germline CDR1 reads SGHNT; CDR2 reads YYREEE (reference sequence). The CDR3 covers 16 residues. CDR3 amino acids: CASSSIAGGGTGELFF. The DNA of the CDR3 is TGTGCCAGCAGCTCAATAGCGGGAGGAGGAACCGGGGAGCTGTTTTTT.

The chain joins TRBV5-1 to TRBJ2-3, with 9 bases identical to TRBD2. The CDR3 totals 15 residues. Germline V gene sequence: CDR1 SGHRS, CDR2 YFSETQ. Germline trimming cut 4 bases from V and 5 bases from J; bases unmatched to any gene: 8. The CDR3 region is CASSPSGGSGDTQYF. Here the CDR3 DNA reads TGCGCCAGCAGCCCAAGCGGGGGGAGCGGAGATACGCAGTATTTT. Variable domain in full (rest from reference TRBV5-1 and TRBJ2-3): KAGVTQTPRYLIKTRGQQVTLSCSPISGHRSVSWYQQTPGQGLQFLFEYFSETQRNKGNFPGRFSGRQFSNSRSEMNVSTLELGDSALYLCASSPSGGSGDTQYFGPGTRLTVL.

The chain combines TRBV5-1 with TRBJ1-4; the match to TRBD1 covers 10 bases. This CDR3 has 17 amino acids. Germline CDR1 is SGHRS and CDR2 is YFSETQ. V trimming: 4 bases; J trimming: 8 bases; junction bases outside the gene matches: 14. CDR3 protein: CASSAGTGAFGWEKLFF. The CDR3 DNA follows: TGCGCCAGCAGCGCCGGGACAGGGGCCTTCGGGTGGGAAAAACTGTTTTTT.

This clone occurred once. This chain's CDR3 is CASEDGTVVGQPQHF. DNA of the CDR3: TGTGCCAGCGAAGACGGGACAGTCGTAGGTCAGCCCCAGCATTTT. The chain carries TRBV5-8 and TRBJ1-5; the match to TRBD1 covers 7 bases. CDR1 SGHTS and CDR2 YDEGEE come from the germline V gene. CDR3 size: 15 residues. The V and J ends lost 7 bases and 6 bases, in that order; junction bases with no gene match: 13.

The rearrangement uses TRBV7-9 and TRBJ2-1; 9 nucleotides match TRBD1. This CDR3 has 14 residues. V dropped 5 bases and J dropped 7; count of bases not matched to a gene: 6. Germline V gene data show CDR1 as SEHNR and CDR2 as FQNEAQ (reference sequence). The chain's CDR3 is CASSTGQGRNEQFF. Here the CDR3 DNA reads TGTGCCAGCAGCACCGGACAGGGGAGGAATGAGCAGTTCTTC.

V is TRBV2 and J is TRBJ2-7; D unresolved. Trimming pared 3 bases from V and 10 bases from J, leaving 10 bases between. Germline CDR1 is SNHLY and CDR2 is FYNNEI. The length of the CDR3 is 11 residues. CDR3 residues: CASSDRYPQYF. DNA of the CDR3: TGTGCCAGCAGTGACAGGTACCCTCAGTACTTC.